This T cell receptor beta chain was identified during a study of T-cell reconstitution after alpha-beta-depleted transplantation in children. During its preparation, the TCRbeta library received unique molecular identifiers. One entry per CDR3 protein results from TCRdb running MiXCR on the PCR reads. The sample records roughly 500,000 distinct CDR3 sequences, roughly 18% being singletons. Germline V gene sequence: CDR1 MGHRA, CDR2 YSYEKL. Trimming removed 0 bases from V and 9 bases from J; junction bases left unmatched: 11. CDR3 length: 16 amino acids. This clonotype has more than one count but fewer than ten.

The source material was PBMCs from the stem cell graft donor, sampled from the stem cell graft. This chain links TRBV4-1 with TRBJ2-1; TRBD2 agrees at 7 bases. This receptor was taken from a human donor who donated a stem cell graft to a child with acute lymphoblastic leukemia. The CDR3 DNA reads TGCGCCAGCAGCCAAGATATGGGGGGACTACCGGGTGAGCAGTTCTTC. It yields the protein CASSQDMGGLPGEQFF.